The entry that follows covers one T cell receptor beta chain sequence. The CDR3 sequence is 16 residues long. Losses at the gene ends were 7 bases for V and 3 bases for J; bases not matched to a gene: 11. Germline V gene sequence: CDR1 GTSNPN, CDR2 SVGIG (reference sequence). Patients at the Seattle site were enrolled during active infection and followed longitudinally. Here immunoSEQ multiplex PCR was the method, and the copy in TCRdb shows in-frame clones only, minus some. Here the sample spans hundreds of thousands of clones, 75% to 90% being singletons. These data are taken from a study of blood T cell repertoires in COVID-19. About the research overall: T cells, B-cell-depleted T cells, or PBMCs supplied cDNA or gDNA.

The chain is built from TRBV30 and TRBJ2-2; 10 bases map to TRBD1. The source of this sequence is a woman between 50 and 59 years old with COVID-19, enrolled during active disease. Source material: peripheral blood. CDR3 nucleotide sequence: TGTGCCTCCAACGGCCGGGGACAGGGGCACACCGGGGAGCTGTTTTTT. It yields the protein CASNGRGQGHTGELFF.